The clone carrying this T cell receptor beta chain has only one observation. What it recognizes is unknown. CDR1 is SEHNR, CDR2 FQNEAQ, per germline (reference sequence). Trimming cost V 5 bases and J 1 base, with 9 bases left between them. The length of the CDR3 is 13 residues. The data were taken from a study of cytomegalovirus exposure and HLA in healthy donors. The overall study: Inside one of the first data releases sat 80 million to 95 million unique TCRs taken from HLA-typed donors. Findings and limits, study-wide: Previously analyzed data showed that most TCR beta V segments were productive at a frequency of about 90% or about 30%. When a later analysis compared HLA-associated TCR beta chains with equally common others, the HLA-associated chains turned out to be more clonally expanded and to have lower generation probabilities.

Primers included in the PCR were 60 Vbeta and 13 Jbeta primers. TCRdb keeps only in-frame clones here, not all; method: immunoSEQ multiplex PCR. The repertoire holds approximately 150,000 clones, 88% seen once, with 0.5% to 0.65% in the top ten. Sequencing was done on a sample of PBMCs. The rearrangement links TRBV7-9 to TRBJ2-7; D perhaps matches TRBD1 (5 bases). The TCR was taken from a woman aged 40 to 50 in good health and CMV-seronegative. In nucleotides, the CDR3 is TGTGCCAGCAGCCCCCCAGGGTCCTACGAGCAGTACTTC. It translates to CASSPPGSYEQYF.